This T cell receptor (beta chain) was recorded in a study of blood T cell repertoires in COVID-19. This clone was recorded a few times. Participant ages covered about 18 to 100 years across 24 US areas. It was within 2 weeks before study entry that exposed participants met a COVID-19 case. TCRdb keeps only in-frame clones here, not all; method: immunoSEQ multiplex PCR. Of some 150,000 clones listed, about four fifths are singletons. The V end lost 11 bases, the J end lost 0 bases, and 10 bases lay between the germline ends. The CDR3 has 13 amino acids. CDR1 and CDR2 from the germline V gene are LNHDA and SQIVND (reference sequence).

Sequencing input: PBMCs or T cells enriched from blood (not recorded which). The TCR originated in a woman aged 45-65 years who had been exposed to COVID-19. The chain recombines TRBV19 with TRBJ2-2, with a possible D match to TRBD2 (6 bases). Here the CDR3 reads CACRESNTGELFF. The CDR3 nucleotides read TGTGCCTGTCGGGAGTCGAACACCGGGGAGCTGTTTTTT.